These 19 T cell receptor beta chains originate from one sample sequenced in a study of shared clonotypes between healthy human individuals. Sequenced by immunoSEQ multiplex PCR; TCRdb stores in-frame clones only, minus some. Of roughly 2,300,000 clones listed, just under 95% were seen once; the top ten hold about 0.36%. Sequenced material: naive CD4+ T cells from PBMCs. Noted subset: CD45RA+ positively selected. The origin of the receptors is a man in his late teens or twenties in good health. Some clones in this sample may be carry-over from other donors' samples.

This clone was detected once. This chain connects TRBV5-4 to TRBJ2-4; D is ambiguous. The CDR3 is 16 residues long. V was shortened by 2 bases and J by 6 bases, with 18 bases between the two germline ends. The V gene's germline CDR1 is SGHNT and CDR2 YYREEE (reference sequence). The CDR3 loop is CASSFGQPLNGNIQYF. DNA of the CDR3: TGTGCCAGCAGCTTCGGGCAGCCCCTCAACGGAAACATTCAGTACTTC.

This chain uses TRBV28 with TRBJ2-7; D ambiguous. CDR1 is MDHEN, CDR2 SYDVKM, per germline. This CDR3 is 11 amino acids long. V was shortened by 10 bases and J by 6 bases, with 13 bases between the two germline ends. The CDR3 here is CAISRVREQYF. The CDR3 DNA reads as TGTGCCATCTCTCGGGTCCGCGAGCAGTACTTC.

This rearrangement joins TRBV7-3 to TRBJ1-2; D is undetermined. This CDR3 spans 13 amino acids. The germline V and J ends were trimmed by 1 base and 5 bases, with 8 bases remaining between them. Germline CDR1 and CDR2: SGHTA and FQGTGA. CDR3 protein: CASSLNGNYGYTF. CDR3 in DNA: TGTGCCAGCAGCTTAAACGGAAATTATGGCTACACCTTC.

The rearrangement joins TRBV7-2 to TRBJ2-7; no clear D gene. The CDR3 is 15 residues long. The V and J ends lost 7 bases and 0 bases respectively, with 16 bases between them. CDR1 SGHTA and CDR2 FQGNSA come from the germline V gene. The chain's CDR3 is CASTFSVTSSYEQYF. Here the CDR3 DNA reads TGTGCCAGCACCTTTTCAGTGACTTCCTCCTACGAGCAGTACTTC.

This clone was found once. This sequence joins TRBV9 and TRBJ2-1, with D perhaps matching TRBD2 (5 bases). CDR1 and CDR2 (germline): SGDLS, YYNGEE. V was pared by 0 bases and J by 6 bases, with 16 bases between. The CDR3 is made up of 16 amino acids. CDR3 nucleotides: TGTGCCAGCAGCGTAGTCCCCTTGGAGGCGTCCAATGAGCAGTTCTTC. It is translated as CASSVVPLEASNEQFF.

J is TRBJ2-7 and V is TRBV19; D is undetermined. Per the germline V gene, CDR1 is LNHDA and CDR2 is SQIVND (reference sequence). V was clipped by 8 bases and J by 6 bases, with 14 bases between them. CDR3 length: 12 residues. The CDR3 DNA reads as TGTGCCAGTTCTGCGGTTGTTTCCGAGCAGTACTTC. Translated: CASSAVVSEQYF.

This rearrangement joins TRBV5-5 to TRBJ2-2, with D possibly matching TRBD2 (5 bases). There are 15 residues in the CDR3. Germline values: CDR1 SGHKS, CDR2 YYEKEE (reference sequence). With 0 bases removed from V and 3 bases from J, the gap between germline ends came to 9 bases. This CDR3 reads CASSLAPRDTGELFF. CDR3 coding DNA: TGTGCCAGCAGCTTGGCACCGAGGGACACCGGGGAGCTGTTTTTT.

The genes are TRBV27 and TRBJ1-1; possible D gene TRBD1, 5 bases. This CDR3 is built from 14 residues. Germline assignment: CDR1 MNHEY and CDR2 SMNVEV (reference sequence). V was cut by 7 bases and J by 5 bases, with 17 bases left in between. DNA of the CDR3: TGTGCCAGCATCATCACAGCTCGGGGGACTGAAGCTTTCTTT. Its translation is CASIITARGTEAFF.

The chain uses TRBV10-1 and TRBJ2-7, with unresolved D. This CDR3 region has 14 residues. Deletions cut 4 bases from V and 1 base from J, with 11 bases between. The germline V gene encodes CDR1 WNHNN and CDR2 SYGVQD (reference sequence). The CDR3 sequence: CASSGVVGSYEQYF. For the CDR3, the DNA is TGCGCCAGCAGTGGTGTGGTGGGATCCTACGAGCAGTACTTC.

J is TRBJ2-3 and V is TRBV28, with 8 positions matching TRBD1. The germline V gene encodes CDR1 MDHEN and CDR2 SYDVKM. The CDR3 sequence is 17 residues long. The ends lost 6 bases at V and 0 bases at J; junction bases unmatched: 11. For the CDR3, the DNA is TGTGCCAGCAGCTCAACAGGGGGATCCACTAGCACAGATACGCAGTATTTT. As protein: CASSSTGGSTSTDTQYF.

This clone came up once. The gene calls are TRBV18 and TRBJ2-6, with 8 bases aligning to TRBD1. The CDR3 is made up of 15 amino acids. V lost 5 bases to trimming and J lost 4 bases; unmatched junction nucleotides: 4. CDR1 KGHSH and CDR2 LQKENI come from the germline V gene. CDR3 DNA sequence: TGTGCCAGCTCAGGACAGGGAGCGGGGGCCAACGTCCTGACTTTC. This codes for CASSGQGAGANVLTF.

This chain links TRBV5-1 with TRBJ2-5; 11 bases line up with TRBD2. With 4 bases clipped from V and 4 bases from J, the junction kept 9 bases outside the gene matches. CDR3 length: 16 amino acids. Germline-derived CDR1 and CDR2 are SGHRS and YFSETQ. This CDR3 is CASSQGTSGQIETQYF. The CDR3 region has the DNA TGCGCCAGCAGCCAAGGGACTAGCGGCCAGATAGAGACCCAGTACTTC.

The chain is built from TRBV7-6 and TRBJ1-4; D may be TRBD1 (5 bases). The CDR3 is made up of 12 amino acids. In germline, CDR1 is SGHVS, CDR2 FNYEAQ. V was cut by 5 bases and J by 9 bases, with 10 bases left in between. The CDR3, as DNA: TGTGCCAGCAGCCCAGACAGAAAAAAACTGTTTTTT. Residues: CASSPDRKKLFF.

The gene calls are TRBV18 and TRBJ2-7; tentatively, D is TRBD1 (6 bases). Between the trimmed V and J ends, which lost 3 bases and 0 bases, there was a span of 9 bases. The CDR3 length is 14 residues. Germline V gene data show CDR1 as KGHSH and CDR2 as LQKENI. CDR3 amino acids: CASSPGTYSYEQYF. CDR3 sequence (DNA): TGTGCCAGCTCACCCGGGACATACTCCTACGAGCAGTACTTC.

V is TRBV19 and J is TRBJ1-5; the D gene is possibly TRBD1 (5 bases). The germline CDR1 and CDR2 sequences are LNHDA and SQIVND (reference sequence). V lost 4 bases and J 0 bases, leaving 13 bases between the germline ends. The CDR3 loop spans 16 amino acids. The CDR3 region has the DNA TGTGCCAGTAGTACTGGGACTGATGTTAGCAATCAGCCCCAGCATTTT. Its translation: CASSTGTDVSNQPQHF.

The chain joins TRBV6-5 to TRBJ2-5; D could derive from TRBD1 or TRBD2 (5 bases each). The CDR3 consists of 15 residues. The V gene's germline CDR1 is MNHEY and CDR2 SVGAGI. Trimming pared 6 bases from V and 4 bases from J, leaving 18 bases between. CDR3 nucleotide sequence: TGTGCCAGCAGGACCGGGACCCTACGGGGAGAGACCCAGTACTTC. Its translation: CASRTGTLRGETQYF.

The chain employs TRBV28 and TRBJ2-7; 11 nucleotides align to TRBD2. CDR1 and CDR2 from the germline V gene are MDHEN and SYDVKM. V lost 11 bases, J lost 3 bases, and 12 bases stayed unmatched. The CDR3 extends over 15 amino acids. The CDR3 protein is CACLSAGLADYEQYF. Here the CDR3 DNA reads TGTGCCTGTCTCAGCGCGGGACTAGCGGACTACGAGCAGTACTTC.

The rearrangement uses TRBV29-1 and TRBJ1-1; no reliable D call. The CDR3 is 14 amino acids. Germline V gene lookup returns CDR1 SQVTM and CDR2 ANQGSEA. Trimming took 6 bases from V and 2 from J, leaving 16 bases between them. The CDR3 DNA reads as TGCAGCGTGCGAACGAGGGTGGGTAACACTGAAGCTTTCTTT. Protein product: CSVRTRVGNTEAFF. Looking up the rest from reference TRBV29-1 and TRBJ1-1 gives the full variable domain: SAVISQKPSRDICQRGTSLTIQCQVDSQVTMMFWYRQQPGQSLTLIATANQGSEATYESGFVIDKFPISRPNLTFSTLTVSNMSPEDSSIYLCSVRTRVGNTEAFFGQGTRLTVV.

The gene calls are TRBV5-1 and TRBJ2-7; D is ambiguous. Trimming stripped 0 bases from V and 3 bases from J, with 13 bases between. The CDR3 has 15 residues. The V gene's germline CDR1 is SGHRS and CDR2 YFSETQ. The CDR3 spells CASSLALGYGYEQYF. The CDR3 nucleotides read TGCGCCAGCAGCTTGGCCTTAGGGTATGGCTACGAGCAGTACTTC. Full variable domain (rest looked up from reference TRBV5-1 and TRBJ2-7): KAGVTQTPRYLIKTRGQQVTLSCSPISGHRSVSWYQQTPGQGLQFLFEYFSETQRNKGNFPGRFSGRQFSNSRSEMNVSTLELGDSALYLCASSLALGYGYEQYFGPGTRLTVT.